This T cell receptor beta chain was sequenced for a study of blood T cell repertoires in COVID-19. Study in general: From T cells, B-cell-depleted T cells, or PBMCs came the material, which was cDNA or gDNA.

The CDR3 runs to 16 residues. Germline V gene sequence: CDR1 SGHVS, CDR2 FQNEAQ. The V gene lost 2 bases and the J gene lost 5 bases, with 19 bases spanning the gap. Original handling: It was from reference gene primer amplification that nucleated cell counts were estimated. The data were produced by immunoSEQ multiplex PCR, yet TCRdb's version contains in-frame clones alone and is incomplete. V and J calls and clone size are given by that table; D and trimming were obtained from the DNA. This table holds 250,000 to 350,000 clones, 86% found once. The clonotype was recovered from a woman in her 70s with COVID-19, enrolled during active disease. V usage is TRBV7-8 and J usage is TRBJ2-7, with TRBD1 as a possible D gene (6 bases). Sequenced sample: peripheral blood. CDR3 nucleotides: TGTGCCAGCAGCTTAACACAGGGTTGGGTAATGGACGAGCAGTACTTC. Its protein product is CASSLTQGWVMDEQYF.